The next 9 T cell receptor beta chains were all read from a single sample in a study of regulatory T cells in long-lasting Graves disease. Time point reported: persistent/refractory GD, antithyroid drugs over 5 years with positive TRAb. The authors made the TCR library using RNA they extracted from PBMCs. Building the TCR beta libraries relied on iRepertoire HTBI primers, and CDR3 regions underwent Arm-PCR. TCRdb reprocessed the multiplex PCR reads via MiXCR and lists one record per CDR3 protein. The table shows almost 350,000 distinct CDR3 sequences, with around a fifth occurring only once. The source was peripheral blood mononuclear cells (PBMCs), collected when the disease was refractory, from a patient treated with antithyroid drugs. The receptors were gathered from a female donor with Graves disease.

In this sample, this clonotype turned up many times. The rearrangement uses TRBV2 and TRBJ1-4; possibly TRBD1 for D (5 bases). Germline V gene lookup returns CDR1 SNHLY and CDR2 FYNNEI. The CDR3 is 14 residues long. Trimming removed 0 bases at V and 14 bases at J, with 16 bases between. CDR3 sequence reads: CASSEAGNRRNLFF. The CDR3 DNA follows: TGTGCCAGCAGTGAAGCGGGCAACAGGAGGAACCTGTTTTTT.

CDR3 residues: CASSLTARTGSVEQYF. CDR3 DNA: TGCGCCAGCAGCTTAACCGCCCGGACAGGGTCAGTCGAGCAGTACTTC. The rearrangement links TRBV5-1 to TRBJ2-7, with 8 bases lining up with TRBD1. V dropped 2 bases and J dropped 6; count of bases not matched to a gene: 13. Looked up from germline, CDR1 is SGHRS and CDR2 is YFSETQ. The CDR3 runs to 16 residues. Variable domain in full (rest from reference TRBV5-1 and TRBJ2-7): KAGVTQTPRYLIKTRGQQVTLSCSPISGHRSVSWYQQTPGQGLQFLFEYFSETQRNKGNFPGRFSGRQFSNSRSEMNVSTLELGDSALYLCASSLTARTGSVEQYFGPGTRLTVT.

The chain has TRBV7-8 and TRBJ1-4; no firm D call. Germline-derived CDR1 and CDR2 are SGHVS and FQNEAQ. This CDR3 contains 16 residues. V lost 2 bases and J lost 0, with 10 bases in between. For the CDR3, the DNA is TGTGCCAGCAGCTTATTCCAGAGTGCAACTAATGAAAAACTGTTTTTT. Residues: CASSLFQSATNEKLFF.

There are many counts of this clonotype. The chain joins TRBV28 to TRBJ1-2; 8 bases agree with TRBD1. V lost 7 bases and J lost 8; bases outside the gene matches: 18. Germline values: CDR1 MDHEN, CDR2 SYDVKM. The CDR3 spans 16 residues. The CDR3 nucleotides read TGTGCCAGCACATCTTACGGAGACAGGGGTTTGCGGGGCTACACCTTC. Translating it yields CASTSYGDRGLRGYTF.

This clonotype has only a few counts. V and J are TRBV28 and TRBJ1-3; maybe TRBD1 (5 bases). Germline V gene lookup returns CDR1 MDHEN and CDR2 SYDVKM. The CDR3 loop spans 12 amino acids. V gave up 6 bases and J gave up 8 bases, with 11 bases separating them. CDR3 in amino acids: CASRPRGDTIYF. The CDR3 DNA follows: TGTGCCAGCAGACCCCGGGGGGACACCATATATTTT.

At least ten counts were recorded for this clonotype. The rearrangement links TRBV7-9 to TRBJ2-5, with D unclear. Per the germline V gene, CDR1 is SEHNR and CDR2 is FQNEAQ (reference sequence). V was pared by 0 bases and J by 5 bases, with 1 base between. The length of the CDR3 is 11 residues. The CDR3 DNA follows: TGTGCCAGCAGCTTAGCCGAGACCCAGTACTTC. This codes for CASSLAETQYF.

This clonotype showed up just a few times. J is TRBJ1-3 and V is TRBV30, with D unclear. The CDR3 consists of 12 residues. Between the trimmed V and J ends, which lost 3 bases and 0 bases, there was a span of 3 bases. Germline CDR1 GTSNPN, CDR2 SVGIG (reference sequence). CDR3 bases: TGTGCCTGGAGAGGCTCTGGAAACACCATATATTTT. Amino acid sequence: CAWRGSGNTIYF.

This clonotype was seen a few times. This chain connects TRBV7-9 to TRBJ2-7; D perhaps matches TRBD1 (5 bases). Trimming pared 5 bases from V and 7 bases from J, leaving 21 bases between. Germline V gene sequence: CDR1 SEHNR, CDR2 FQNEAQ (reference sequence). CDR3 length equals 15 residues. CDR3 amino acids: CASSRNARALGEQYF. In DNA form, the CDR3 reads TGTGCCAGCAGCCGGAACGCCAGGGCTCTGGGGGAGCAGTACTTC.

V is TRBV28 and J is TRBJ2-7; D might be TRBD2 (5 bases). This CDR3 contains 13 residues. Between the trimmed V and J ends, which lost 7 bases and 7 bases, there was a span of 17 bases. Germline CDR1 and CDR2: MDHEN and SYDVKM. The CDR3 loop is CASKVWLAKEQYF. CDR3 nucleotides: TGTGCCAGCAAGGTTTGGCTAGCCAAAGAGCAGTACTTC.